This T cell receptor beta chain comes out of a study of blood T cells in healthy people across ages (dated by TCRdb to 2013 to 2016). About the full investigation: Template switching captured roughly one uniquely barcoded TCR beta cDNA molecule per two T cells in model experiments. Donors were grouped into four age groups: young (average roughly 15 years), middle-aged (less than 40), aged (62) and long-lived (about 82). Using deep sequencing normalized with unique cDNA molecular identifiers, the study measured how TCR beta repertoire diversity changes with age. The study analyzed two additional independent replicas of 1 million unique cDNA reads from the same blood draw for two donors, one aged 18 to 30 and one aged 80 or older. To avoid experimental bias, donors of different ages were spread randomly across the sequencing lanes.

What the study reported, not specific to this receptor: Total diversity estimates from one million sequenced T cells were considered lower bounds and underestimates. Observed TCR beta diversity correlated strongly with the percentage of naive T cells measured by flow cytometry. Because donor CMV infection status was unknown, age-related changes in expanded clonotypes were potentially confounded. Conclusive comparison of naive and antigen-experienced compartments was prevented by the profiling of bulk unsorted PBMCs. Observed TCR beta diversity per million T cells fell roughly linearly with age, and a significant reduction was already apparent by age roughly 40. The long-lived group showed more naive CD4+ T cells, fewer expanded clones and increased TCR diversity than the aged group, suggesting age selection.

Donors were under 40 systemically healthy Caucasian individuals from Russia aged roughly 6 to 90 years. Each donor gave approximately 9.3 milliliters of peripheral blood, collected into EDTA-treated Vacutainer tubes. Ficoll-Paque density-gradient centrifugation was used to isolate PBMCs, with at least 7 million obtained per sample. Trizol reagent was used to extract total RNA from the PBMCs, yielding at least 5 micrograms per sample. The percentages of naive CD45RAhigh/CD27high T cells were determined by flow cytometry on a PBMC aliquot from every donor. This clonotype was seen a few times. Its target antigen remains unknown. No base qualities exist here, and no much larger clone lies one base off it. Reading the germline V gene (reference sequence) gives CDR1 DFQATT and CDR2 SNEGSKA. Relative to germline, V is missing 0 bases and J is missing 3 bases, with 8 bases of the junction outside any gene match. The CDR3 measures 16 amino acids from cysteine to phenylalanine. Just the 48-base CDR3 DNA is kept, in frame starting at base 1.

Libraries were prepared through 5' RACE. Sequenced using an Illumina HiSeq 2500. A second PCR of roughly 7 to 11 cycles was run with a J-beta primer mix and a sample-barcoded 5' primer. A unique molecular identifier was introduced onto each TCR beta cDNA molecule by a template-switch 5' adaptor carrying 12 random nucleotides. Each sample yielded at least 3 million CDR3-containing paired-end reads. First-strand cDNA was synthesized from all RNA with the Mint cDNA synthesis kit, primed by a TRBC-specific oligonucleotide. All cDNA was treated with uracil-DNA glycosylase and then went through a first 18-cycle PCR with the universal primers M1SS and BC2_uni_R. As for the original processing: Each sample was normalized by randomly selecting 1 million high-quality reads, each carrying a distinct molecular identifier. Reads sharing molecular identifiers were discarded rather than binned into consensus sequences. MiTCR, set to a Q25 quality threshold and the strictest error-elimination algorithm, was used for CDR3 identification, clonotype clustering and error correction. Lower-bound total TCR beta diversity was estimated with a nonparametric unseen species model using Euler transformation. TCRdb handled the public reads itself, with Q25 trimming in fastp and clone calling in MiXCR, and kept productive beta chains. Every CDR3 protein is listed once, alongside the most common genes and DNA of its rows. The V and J calls shown here were made by TCRdb, not taken from the authors' results. This sample holds about 1.4 million distinct CDR3 sequences; approximately 59% were observed only once. The top ten clonotypes cover about 6.3% of the sample.

The sequence came from a man younger than 35 in good health. Sample: blood. The chain was built from TRBV20-1 and TRBJ1-2; 9 middle bases align to TRBD1. The DNA sequence reads TGCAGTGCTAGAGAGGTAGAGACAGGGGGTTACTATGGCTACACCTTC. Translated, this gives CSAREVETGGYYGYTF.